This T cell receptor beta chain emerged from a study of OX40 agonist ivuxolimab in advanced cancers. Whole-study findings and limits: Still undetermined is the antigen specificity of the expanded peripheral T cells.

With regard to this clone: The antigen is unknown.

The repertoire was sequenced with immunoSEQ multiplex PCR; TCRdb's copy has only in-frame clones and lacks some. The sample has approximately 22,000 clones; about 84% are singletons. The V and J ends lost 4 bases and 2 bases respectively, with 11 bases between them. The CDR3 has 14 amino acids. The germline CDR1 and CDR2 sequences are MNHNY and SVGAGI (reference sequence). The rearrangement uses TRBV6-6 and TRBJ1-2; no definite D call. The clonotype comes from an adult with an advanced solid tumor such as melanoma, head and neck, liver or kidney cancer. This specimen was CD4+ or CD8+ T cells sorted from blood, taken in a trial of the OX40 agonist ivuxolimab. Here the CDR3 reads CASSLGPGNYGYTF. CDR3 coding DNA: TGTGCCAGCAGTTTAGGTCCGGGGAACTATGGCTACACCTTC.